This T cell receptor (beta chain) was sequenced during a study of T cell repertoires in cytomegalovirus infection. The overall study: Both a matching HLA type and CMV infection were indicated by public TCR beta signatures. Study results and caveats: Identification of carriers of CMV plus the relevant HLA was performed using cumulative public TCR beta family frequency. It was HLA-C-restricted CMV-specific TCR beta clonotypes that dominated the response ex vivo.

TCRdb used MiXCR to reprocess the reads, holding one entry per CDR3 protein. The sample records 680,000 or so distinct CDR3 sequences, roughly 36% being singletons. With regard to this clonotype: Its target is not known.

V trimming: 0 bases; J trimming: 4 bases; junction bases outside the gene matches: 5. Germline values: CDR1 SGHVS, CDR2 FQNEAQ. This CDR3 region has 15 residues. The sequenced sample was cultured PBMCs, obtained from culture after CMV antigen stimulation. The sequence was obtained from a human donor in good health (CMV status not recorded). Some clones in this sample may be carry-over from other donors' samples. The chain combines TRBV7-8 with TRBJ2-7; the match to TRBD2 covers 8 bases. Here the CDR3 DNA reads TGTGCCAGCAGCTTAGCCCGGGGGGGTCGGTACGAGCAGTACTTC. Translating gives CASSLARGGRYEQYF. Using reference TRBV7-8 and TRBJ2-7 for the parts outside the CDR3, the full variable domain is GAGVSQSPRYKVAKRGQDVALRCDPISGHVSLFWYQQALGQGPEFLTYFQNEAQLDKSGLPSDRFFAERPEGSVSTLKIQRTQQEDSAVYLCASSLARGGRYEQYFGPGTRLTVT.